The 8 T cell receptor beta chains in this list originate from one sample, sequenced in a study of T cell changes during pregnancy in multiple sclerosis. Profiled with immunoSEQ multiplex PCR; TCRdb holds only in-frame clones, not every one. The profile shows 55,000 to 70,000 clones, 93% of them singletons. Specimen: peripheral blood, collected after pregnancy. Every receptor here comes from a female donor with multiple sclerosis, enrolled in a pregnancy study.

This clone was detected once. The chain employs TRBV28 and TRBJ1-2; 10 positions match TRBD1. The CDR3 runs to 15 residues. The germline gives CDR1 MDHEN, CDR2 SYDVKM. The V and J ends lost 5 bases and 3 bases, in that order; junction bases with no gene match: 6. The CDR3 here is CASSPRTGGYYGYTF. The CDR3 DNA follows: TGTGCCAGCAGTCCTCGGACAGGGGGGTACTATGGCTACACCTTC.

The chain employs TRBV19 and TRBJ1-2; 8 nucleotides agree with TRBD1. The germline V gene has CDR1 LNHDA and CDR2 SQIVND (reference sequence). The CDR3 extends over 14 amino acids. Trimming took 4 bases from V and 7 from J; bases not matched to a gene: 8. CDR3 sequence: CASSREDRVFGYTF. CDR3 DNA sequence: TGTGCCAGTAGTAGGGAGGACAGGGTCTTTGGCTACACCTTC.

The CDR3 sequence is CASSQGGLAYNEQFF. The CDR3 DNA sequence: TGCGCCAGCAGCCAAGGTGGCCTAGCTTACAATGAGCAGTTCTTC. V and J are TRBV4-3 and TRBJ2-1, with TRBD2 as a possible D gene (5 bases). The CDR3 runs to 15 residues. Trimming stripped 1 base from V and 4 bases from J, with 11 bases between. Per germline, CDR1 LGHNA and CDR2 YSLEER.

The J gene is TRBJ2-1, the V gene TRBV9; 7 nucleotides agree with TRBD1. CDR1 and CDR2 (germline): SGDLS, YYNGEE. CDR3 size: 16 residues. Losses at the gene ends were 0 bases for V and 5 bases for J; bases not matched to a gene: 8. CDR3 in DNA: TGTGCCAGCAGCGTAGAAGGGGACAGTCTCCACAATGAGCAGTTCTTC. Protein: CASSVEGDSLHNEQFF.

The chain couples TRBV2 to TRBJ2-3; D is perhaps TRBD2 (5 bases). The CDR3 extends over 15 amino acids. The germline V gene encodes CDR1 SNHLY and CDR2 FYNNEI. V gave up 10 bases and J gave up 2 bases, with 19 bases separating them. The CDR3, as DNA: TGTGCCACCCCCGGCGAGGGTCCGACCACAGATACGCAGTATTTT. Translation: CATPGEGPTTDTQYF.

The J gene is TRBJ2-1, the V gene TRBV7-2; D is unclear. Trimming removed 0 bases at V and 0 bases at J, with 6 bases between. This CDR3 has 15 residues. Germline V gives CDR1 SGHTA, CDR2 FQGNSA. The CDR3 DNA follows: TGTGCCAGCAGCTTAGCGGCAAGCTCCTACAATGAGCAGTTCTTC. Amino acids: CASSLAASSYNEQFF. The complete variable domain, with remaining parts taken from reference TRBV7-2 and TRBJ2-1, reads GAGVSQSPSNKVTEKGKDVELRCDPISGHTALYWYRQSLGQGLEFLIYFQGNSAPDKSGLPSDRFSAERTGGSVSTLTIQRTQQEDSAVYLCASSLAASSYNEQFFGPGTRLTVL.

The chain links TRBV7-2 to TRBJ1-2; 9 bases line up with TRBD1. Germline V gene data show CDR1 as SGHTA and CDR2 as FQGNSA. V lost 3 bases to trimming and J lost 7 bases; unmatched junction nucleotides: 6. The CDR3 extends over 14 amino acids. CDR3 protein: CASSFNRDRAGYTF. The CDR3, as DNA: TGTGCCAGCAGCTTTAACCGGGACAGGGCTGGCTACACCTTC.

This chain uses TRBV5-1 with TRBJ2-5; maybe TRBD2 (6 bases). CDR3 size: 14 residues. Germline values: CDR1 SGHRS, CDR2 YFSETQ. V was clipped by 4 bases and J by 5 bases, with 15 bases between them. The DNA of the CDR3 is TGCGCCAGCAGCCCGGGACTCGGCCTTGAGACCCAGTACTTC. Amino acids: CASSPGLGLETQYF.